The sequence of this T cell receptor (beta chain) was determined in a study of blood T cell repertoires in COVID-19. Overall study: Samples representing acute and convalescent COVID-19 were sourced from the United States, Italy and Spain. PBMCs, B-cell-depleted T cells, or T cells provided the cDNA or gDNA that made up the material.

Sequenced by immunoSEQ multiplex PCR; TCRdb stores in-frame clones only, minus some. The sample holds about 260,000 clones, approximately 86% seen once. With 6 bases clipped from V and 6 bases from J, the junction kept 5 bases outside the gene matches. Germline V gene data show CDR1 as LNHDA and CDR2 as SQIVND (reference sequence). The CDR3 runs 13 residues. This clonotype was sampled from a human donor in a cohort sampled during active COVID-19. V and J are TRBV19 and TRBJ1-1; 9 positions agree with TRBD1. The sequenced sample consisted of peripheral blood. The CDR3 loop reads CASRPGQGPEAFF. The CDR3 DNA sequence: TGTGCCAGTAGACCGGGACAGGGCCCTGAAGCTTTCTTT.